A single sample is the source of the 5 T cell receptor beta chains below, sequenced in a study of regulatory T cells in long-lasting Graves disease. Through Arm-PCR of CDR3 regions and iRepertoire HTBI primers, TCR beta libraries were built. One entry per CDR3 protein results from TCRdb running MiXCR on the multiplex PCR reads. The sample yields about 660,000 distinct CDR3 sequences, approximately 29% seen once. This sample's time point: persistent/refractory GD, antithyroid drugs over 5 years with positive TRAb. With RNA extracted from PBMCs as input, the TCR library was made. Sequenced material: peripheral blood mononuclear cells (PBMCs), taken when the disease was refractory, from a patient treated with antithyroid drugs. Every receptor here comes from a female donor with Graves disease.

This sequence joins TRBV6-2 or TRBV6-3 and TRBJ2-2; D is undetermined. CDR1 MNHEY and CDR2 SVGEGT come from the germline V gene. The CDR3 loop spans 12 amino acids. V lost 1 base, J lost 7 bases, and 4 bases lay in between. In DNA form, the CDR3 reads TGTGCCAGCAGTTACTGGAGCGGGGAGCTGTTTTTT. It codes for CASSYWSGELFF.

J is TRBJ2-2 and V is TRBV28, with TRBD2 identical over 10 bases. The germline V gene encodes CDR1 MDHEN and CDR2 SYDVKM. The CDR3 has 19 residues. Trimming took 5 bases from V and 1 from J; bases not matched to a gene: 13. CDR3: CASSTPGASGSQNTGELFF. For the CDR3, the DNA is TGTGCCAGCAGTACCCCGGGGGCTAGCGGGAGTCAGAACACCGGGGAGCTGTTTTTT.

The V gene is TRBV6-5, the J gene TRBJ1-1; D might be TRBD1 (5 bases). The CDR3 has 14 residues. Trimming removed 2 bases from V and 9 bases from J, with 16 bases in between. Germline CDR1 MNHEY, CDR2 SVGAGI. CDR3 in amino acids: CASSYRGTANKAFF. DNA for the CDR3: TGTGCCAGCAGTTACCGGGGGACCGCGAATAAAGCTTTCTTT.

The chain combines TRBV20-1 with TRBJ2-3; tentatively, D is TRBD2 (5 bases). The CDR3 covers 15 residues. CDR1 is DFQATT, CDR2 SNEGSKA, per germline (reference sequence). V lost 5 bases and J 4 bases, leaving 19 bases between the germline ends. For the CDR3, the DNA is TGCAGTGCTCTCCACCGGGATCTAAGCGCAGATACGCAGTATTTT. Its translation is CSALHRDLSADTQYF.

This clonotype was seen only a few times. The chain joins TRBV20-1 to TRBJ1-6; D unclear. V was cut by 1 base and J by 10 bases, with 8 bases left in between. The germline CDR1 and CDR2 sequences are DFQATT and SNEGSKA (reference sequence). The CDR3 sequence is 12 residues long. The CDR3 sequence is CSARVPRSPLHF. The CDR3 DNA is TGCAGTGCTAGAGTTCCTAGGTCACCCCTCCACTTT.